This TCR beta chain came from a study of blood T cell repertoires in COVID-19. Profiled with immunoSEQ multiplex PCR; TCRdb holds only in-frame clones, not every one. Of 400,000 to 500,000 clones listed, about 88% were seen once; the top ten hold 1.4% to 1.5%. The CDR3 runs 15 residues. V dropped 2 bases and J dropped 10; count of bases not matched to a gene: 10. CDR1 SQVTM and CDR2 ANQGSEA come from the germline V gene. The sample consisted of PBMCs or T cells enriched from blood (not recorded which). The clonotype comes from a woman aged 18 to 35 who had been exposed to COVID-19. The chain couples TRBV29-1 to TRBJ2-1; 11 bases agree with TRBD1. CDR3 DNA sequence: TGCAGCGTTGAACCCTGGACAGGGGGCGTCGCGGAGCAGTTCTTC. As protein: CSVEPWTGGVAEQFF.